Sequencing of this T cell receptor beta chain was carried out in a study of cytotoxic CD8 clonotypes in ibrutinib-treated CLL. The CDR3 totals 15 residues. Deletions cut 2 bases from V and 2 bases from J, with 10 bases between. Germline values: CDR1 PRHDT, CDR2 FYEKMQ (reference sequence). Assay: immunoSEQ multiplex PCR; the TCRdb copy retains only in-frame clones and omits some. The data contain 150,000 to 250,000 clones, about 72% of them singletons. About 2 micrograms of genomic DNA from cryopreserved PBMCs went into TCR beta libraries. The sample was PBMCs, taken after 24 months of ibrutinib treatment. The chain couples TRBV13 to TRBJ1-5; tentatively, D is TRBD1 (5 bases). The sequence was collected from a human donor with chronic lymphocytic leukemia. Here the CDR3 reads CASSLRQGGNQPQHF. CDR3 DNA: TGTGCCAGCAGCTTAAGGCAGGGAGGCAATCAGCCCCAGCATTTT. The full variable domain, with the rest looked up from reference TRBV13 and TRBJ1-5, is AAGVIQSPRHLIKEKRETATLKCYPIPRHDTVYWYQQGPGQDPQFLISFYEKMQSDKGSIPDRFSAQQFSDYHSELNMSSLELGDSALYFCASSLRQGGNQPQHFGDGTRLSIL.